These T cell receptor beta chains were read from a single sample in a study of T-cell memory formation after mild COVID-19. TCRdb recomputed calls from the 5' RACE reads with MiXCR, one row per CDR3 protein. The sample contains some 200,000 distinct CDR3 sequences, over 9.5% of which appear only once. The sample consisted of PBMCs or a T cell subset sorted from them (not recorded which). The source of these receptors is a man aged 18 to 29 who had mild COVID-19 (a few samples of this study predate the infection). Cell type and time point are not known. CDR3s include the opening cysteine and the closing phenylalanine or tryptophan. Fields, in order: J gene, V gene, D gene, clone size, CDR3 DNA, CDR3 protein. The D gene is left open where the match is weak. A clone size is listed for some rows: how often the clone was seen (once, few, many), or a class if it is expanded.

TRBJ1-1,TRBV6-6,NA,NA,TGTGCCAGCAGACACCACCAATCTTGGACTGAAGCTTTCTTT,CASRHHQSWTEAFF
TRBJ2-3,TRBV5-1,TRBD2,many,TGCGCCAGCGGCAGCGGGGGATCTTCAGATACGCAGTATTTT,CASGSGGSSDTQYF
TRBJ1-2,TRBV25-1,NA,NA,TGTGCCAGCAGTGACCCGGCAGGGATATCCTATGGCTACACCTTC,CASSDPAGISYGYTF
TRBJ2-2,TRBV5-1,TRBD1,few,TGCGCCAGCAGCTTGCGGGACAGGGAGGCCGGGGAGCTGTTTTTT,CASSLRDREAGELFF
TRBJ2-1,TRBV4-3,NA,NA,TGCGCCAGCAGCCAAGATAGGAGCTCCTACAATGAGCAGTTCTTC,CASSQDRSSYNEQFF
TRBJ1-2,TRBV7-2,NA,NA,TGTGCCAGCAGCTTAGACCCACTGGCGGGTGCAAGAGGCTACACCTTC,CASSLDPLAGARGYTF
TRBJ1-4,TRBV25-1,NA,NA,TGTGCCAGCACTGGTATAGGGACGGGGATACCAACTAATGAAAAACTGTTTTTT,CASTGIGTGIPTNEKLFF
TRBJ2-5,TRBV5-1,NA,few,TGCGCCAGCAGCTTGCAAGCCAGCAGCCAAGAGACCCAGTACTTC,CASSLQASSQETQYF
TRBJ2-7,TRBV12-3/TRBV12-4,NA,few,TGTGCCAGTCGTACCGGGGTGGAGCAGTACTTC,CASRTGVEQYF
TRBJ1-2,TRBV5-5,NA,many,TGTGCCAGCAGCTTGGAAGCGCCGGTTACTAACTATGGCTACACCTTC,CASSLEAPVTNYGYTF
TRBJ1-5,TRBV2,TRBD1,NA,TGTGCCAGCAGTGCGCAGGGGGGCAGCAATCAGCCCCAGCATTTT,CASSAQGGSNQPQHF
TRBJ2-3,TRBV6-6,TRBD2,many,TGTGCCAGCAGAGTTAGCGGGGGAGGCACAGATACGCAGTATTTT,CASRVSGGGTDTQYF
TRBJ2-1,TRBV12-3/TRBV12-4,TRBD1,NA,TGTGCCAGCAGTTTAGCTCGGACAGGGGCCTACAATGAGCAGTTCTTC,CASSLARTGAYNEQFF
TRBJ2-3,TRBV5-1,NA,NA,TGCGCCAGCAGCTTGGGGAAGACAGATACGCAGTATTTT,CASSLGKTDTQYF
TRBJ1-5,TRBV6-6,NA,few,TGTGCCAGCAGAGACACGCGGCAGACGGGCGGTCAGCCCCAGCATTTT,CASRDTRQTGGQPQHF
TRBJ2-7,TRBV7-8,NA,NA,TGTGCCAGCAGCTTAGTAGTCCGAGGGGGGCTCAACGAGCAGTACTTC,CASSLVVRGGLNEQYF